Below are 9 T cell receptor beta chains sequenced from a single sample in a study of glioma-infiltrating T cells after dendritic cell vaccination. Libraries were prepared by immunoSEQ multiplex PCR; TCRdb keeps only in-frame clonotypes and omits some of them. Of under 130,000 clones in the sample, approximately 80% were seen once. This specimen consisted of blood, obtained before dendritic cell vaccination. Receptors originate from a human donor with glioblastoma.

The J gene is TRBJ2-5, the V gene TRBV18, with D maybe TRBD1 (5 bases). Trimming stripped 1 base from V and 4 bases from J, with 16 bases between. Germline loops: CDR1 KGHSH, CDR2 LQKENI. This CDR3 comprises 16 residues. The CDR3 spells CASSPLPTRVGETQYF. The CDR3 DNA follows: TGTGCCAGCTCACCACTTCCGACCAGGGTAGGAGAGACCCAGTACTTC.

The chain joins TRBV6-5 to TRBJ2-7; D gene unclear. Trimming removed 6 bases from V and 4 bases from J, with 10 bases in between. Per germline, CDR1 MNHEY and CDR2 SVGAGI. The CDR3 covers 12 residues. As DNA, the CDR3 is TGTGCCAGCAGCGCCACAGAGTACGAGCAGTACTTC. It translates to CASSATEYEQYF.

The genes are TRBV2 and TRBJ1-4, with 8 bases identical to TRBD1. J lost 7 bases, V lost 6 bases, and 7 bases had no gene match. There are 14 residues in the CDR3. Germline V gene sequence: CDR1 SNHLY, CDR2 FYNNEI. The CDR3 nucleotides read TGTGCCAGCAGCGAGGACAGGGCCCGTGAAAAACTGTTTTTT. It is translated as CASSEDRAREKLFF.

V usage is TRBV4-2 and J usage is TRBJ1-5, with 8 bases aligning to TRBD1. The CDR3 length is 16 residues. The germline V gene has CDR1 LGHNA and CDR2 YNFKEQ. V lost 0 bases to trimming and J lost 4 bases; unmatched junction nucleotides: 5. The CDR3 spells CASSQDQGAANQPQHF. CDR3 sequence (DNA): TGTGCCAGCAGCCAAGATCAGGGGGCGGCAAATCAGCCCCAGCATTTT.

The chain combines TRBV4-1 with TRBJ2-5, with 10 positions matching TRBD2. The CDR3 sequence is 16 residues long. The germline V gene encodes CDR1 MGHRA and CDR2 YSYEKL. V lost 4 bases, J lost 2 bases, and 7 bases stayed unmatched. CDR3 amino acids: CASSPLGLALQETQYF. The CDR3 DNA reads as TGCGCCAGCAGCCCACTGGGACTAGCGTTACAAGAGACCCAGTACTTC.

V and J are TRBV25-1 and TRBJ1-1; TRBD1 might be the D (5 bases). Germline CDR1 and CDR2: MGHDK and SYGVNS. The CDR3 is 15 amino acids. Trimming removed 6 bases from V and 6 bases from J, with 20 bases in between. The CDR3 region is CASRVGGAGNAEAFF. As DNA, the CDR3 is TGTGCCAGCAGGGTGGGGGGAGCGGGTAACGCTGAAGCTTTCTTT.

The gene calls are TRBV7-8 and TRBJ2-5; possibly TRBD2 for D (5 bases). CDR1 and CDR2 from the germline V gene are SGHVS and FQNEAQ. The V end lost 5 bases, the J end lost 9 bases, and 13 bases lay between the germline ends. The CDR3 totals 12 residues. The CDR3 here is CASSPRPGAQYF. CDR3 DNA: TGTGCCAGCAGCCCAAGGCCCGGGGCCCAGTACTTC.

The rearrangement uses TRBV5-1 and TRBJ1-1; D is unresolved. Trimming left V 0 bases short and J 1 base short, with 10 bases between. This CDR3 is built from 15 residues. Germline lookup yields CDR1 SGHRS and CDR2 YFSETQ. In DNA form, the CDR3 reads TGCGCCAGCAGCTTGGGGCCGAGAGGGAACACTGAAGCTTTCTTT. This codes for CASSLGPRGNTEAFF.

The chain couples TRBV4-1 to TRBJ1-1; the match to TRBD1 covers 7 bases. V shed 4 bases and J 10 bases; nucleotides not matched to a gene: 9. The CDR3 has 13 amino acids. Germline V CDR1 and CDR2: MGHRA, YSYEKL. The CDR3 DNA reads TGCGCCAGCAGCCTAGACGCACAGGGGTTAGCTTTCTTT. It is translated as CASSLDAQGLAFF.